This T cell receptor (beta chain) was sequenced for a study of neurological immune-mediated disorders. Regarding the study as a whole: It was HTLV-1-associated myelopathy that showed the most TCR clonal expansion, while multiple sclerosis showed the least, falling below healthy controls.

The team produced cDNA through 5'RACE using 10-nucleotide random UMIs. TCRdb itself ran the 5' RACE reads through MiXCR, one entry per CDR3 protein. The sample comprises about 50,000 distinct CDR3 sequences, about 15% of which are singletons, and about 4.2% rests with the top ten. This clonotype was counted at least ten times. The antigen is unknown. Trimming shortened V by 4 bases and J by 1 base, and 20 bases separated the two germline ends. Germline V gene sequence: CDR1 SGHRS, CDR2 YFSETQ. This CDR3 comprises 17 residues. The sample consisted of PBMCs. This receptor was identified in a man aged 55-75 years in good health. The V gene is TRBV5-1, the J gene TRBJ1-1; D gene ambiguous. The DNA of the CDR3 is TGCGCCAGCAGCCCCTCCGGTGGGAGGGAATCGAACACTGAAGCTTTCTTT. Encoded protein: CASSPSGGRESNTEAFF.